The T cell receptor beta chain described here comes from a study of breast tumors, draining lymph nodes, adjacent tissues. Study-wide results and limits: The lymph node origin of tumor T cells was framed as consistent with a hypothesis, not demonstrated. Compared with basal-like, luminal-like tumors shared significantly more repertoire with nontumor tissue. The data were judged consistent with most tumor T cells coming from lymph node and expanding in tumor.

This clonotype was observed at least ten times. The antigen is not known. Samples came from axillary lymph nodes draining the breast cancer. TCRdb fed the multiplex PCR reads into MiXCR, producing one record per CDR3 protein. The profile shows 290,000 or so distinct CDR3 sequences, about 33% of them singletons. V lost 5 bases and J lost 1; bases outside the gene matches: 6. Germline V gene sequence: CDR1 SGHTA, CDR2 FQGTGA. The CDR3 runs 16 residues. The material sequenced was axillary lymph node tissue. The rearrangement links TRBV7-3 to TRBJ2-3; 10 bases line up with TRBD1. The receptor was derived from a female donor with breast cancer. Some clones in this sample may be carry-over from other donors' samples. DNA of the CDR3: TGTGCCAGCAGCCATACGACAGGGGGCGGCACAGATACGCAGTATTTT. Translating gives CASSHTTGGGTDTQYF.